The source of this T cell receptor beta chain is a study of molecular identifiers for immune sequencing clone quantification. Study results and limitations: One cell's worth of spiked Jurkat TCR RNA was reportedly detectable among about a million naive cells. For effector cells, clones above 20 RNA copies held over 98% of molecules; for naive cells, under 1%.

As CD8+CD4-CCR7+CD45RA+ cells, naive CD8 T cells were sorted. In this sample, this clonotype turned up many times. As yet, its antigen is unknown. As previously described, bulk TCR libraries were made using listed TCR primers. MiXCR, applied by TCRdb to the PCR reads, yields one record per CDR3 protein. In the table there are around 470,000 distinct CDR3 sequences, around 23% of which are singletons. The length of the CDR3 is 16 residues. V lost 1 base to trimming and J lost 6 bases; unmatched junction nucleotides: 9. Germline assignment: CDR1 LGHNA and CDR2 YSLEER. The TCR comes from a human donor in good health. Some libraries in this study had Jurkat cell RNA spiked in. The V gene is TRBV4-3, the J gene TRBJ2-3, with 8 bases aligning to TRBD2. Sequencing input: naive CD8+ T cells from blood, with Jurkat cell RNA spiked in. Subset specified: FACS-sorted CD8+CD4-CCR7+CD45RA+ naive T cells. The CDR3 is CASSQVRRGASDTQYF. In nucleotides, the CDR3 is TGCGCCAGCAGCCAAGTAAGGCGGGGGGCCTCGGATACGCAGTATTTT.